This is a list of T cell receptor beta chains from one sample in a study of cytomegalovirus exposure and HLA in healthy donors. Sequenced by immunoSEQ multiplex PCR; TCRdb stores in-frame clones only, minus some. The data show some 320,000 clones, with roughly nine tenths seen just once and approximately 1.1% held by the top ten. Sequenced: PBMCs. The receptors were sampled from a woman aged 25 to 39 in good health and CMV-seropositive. Each CDR3 is given with its conserved first and last residue. Each record gives: CDR3 DNA, CDR3 protein, J gene, CDR3 length, D gene, V gene, clone size. A D gene is named only where the DNA matches it firmly. Size values are once, few and many counts, or a class for expanded clones, and some rows have none.

CDR3 DNA: TGTGCCAGCAGCTTATCTCGGATGCGCGAGCAGTACTTC; CDR3 protein: CASSLSRMREQYF; J gene: TRBJ2-7; CDR3 length: 13; D gene: -; V gene: TRBV11-1; clone size: -
CDR3 DNA: TGCGCCAGCAGCTTGGGACTAAACCCCGGGGAGCTGTTTTTT; CDR3 protein: CASSLGLNPGELFF; J gene: TRBJ2-2; CDR3 length: 14; D gene: -; V gene: TRBV5-1; clone size: -
CDR3 DNA: TGTGCCTGGAGGGACAGGGGAAAGGTCAACCCCACTGAAGCTTTCTTT; CDR3 protein: CAWRDRGKVNPTEAFF; J gene: TRBJ1-1; CDR3 length: 16; D gene: TRBD1; V gene: TRBV30; clone size: -
CDR3 DNA: TGTGCCAGCAGCCCCGGGACTAACACTCCTAGGGAGCAGTACTTC; CDR3 protein: CASSPGTNTPREQYF; J gene: TRBJ2-7; CDR3 length: 15; D gene: TRBD2; V gene: TRBV13; clone size: -
CDR3 DNA: TGTGCCAGTAGTATAGGATTTTCCCGGACTAGCGGTAACTACGAGCAGTACTTC; CDR3 protein: CASSIGFSRTSGNYEQYF; J gene: TRBJ2-7; CDR3 length: 18; D gene: TRBD2; V gene: TRBV19; clone size: once
CDR3 DNA: TGTGCCAGCAGCCCGAGGGGGGTCGGTGGCTACACCTTC; CDR3 protein: CASSPRGVGGYTF; J gene: TRBJ1-2; CDR3 length: 13; D gene: -; V gene: TRBV7-8; clone size: once
CDR3 DNA: TGTGCCAGCAGTTTCCCTATCAGGACTAGCGAATACTCCTACGAGCAGTACTTC; CDR3 protein: CASSFPIRTSEYSYEQYF; J gene: TRBJ2-7; CDR3 length: 18; D gene: TRBD2; V gene: TRBV28; clone size: -
CDR3 DNA: TGTGCCAGCAGTTATAGCAATCAGCCCCAGCATTTT; CDR3 protein: CASSYSNQPQHF; J gene: TRBJ1-5; CDR3 length: 12; D gene: -; V gene: TRBV27; clone size: -
CDR3 DNA: TGTGCCAGCAGCTTCTTGCGGGTGGATTCCCAAGAGACCCAGTACTTC; CDR3 protein: CASSFLRVDSQETQYF; J gene: TRBJ2-5; CDR3 length: 16; D gene: -; V gene: TRBV13; clone size: -
CDR3 DNA: TGTGCCAGCAGTCTACCAGGGACAGGCAATTCCTACGAGCAGTACTTC; CDR3 protein: CASSLPGTGNSYEQYF; J gene: TRBJ2-7; CDR3 length: 16; D gene: TRBD1; V gene: TRBV28; clone size: -
CDR3 DNA: TGCAGCGTTGAGTACGGGGGGGGCTCCTACGAGCAGTACTTC; CDR3 protein: CSVEYGGGSYEQYF; J gene: TRBJ2-7; CDR3 length: 14; D gene: TRBD2; V gene: TRBV29-1; clone size: -
CDR3 DNA: TGCAGCGTTGGTGCCGGGACAGGCTACACTGAAGCTTTCTTT; CDR3 protein: CSVGAGTGYTEAFF; J gene: TRBJ1-1; CDR3 length: 14; D gene: TRBD1; V gene: TRBV29-1; clone size: -
CDR3 DNA: TGTGCCAGCAGCATGGATCAGGGGGGCTACACCTTC; CDR3 protein: CASSMDQGGYTF; J gene: TRBJ1-2; CDR3 length: 12; D gene: -; V gene: TRBV7-2; clone size: -
CDR3 DNA: TGTGCCAGCAGCTTAGACCCGGGACAGGGGGCAGATACGCAGTATTTT; CDR3 protein: CASSLDPGQGADTQYF; J gene: TRBJ2-3; CDR3 length: 16; D gene: TRBD1; V gene: TRBV7-8; clone size: -
CDR3 DNA: TGTGCCAGCAGTTCCCGAGCAGGGGGCCTTCTTAGCAATCAGCCCCAGCATTTT; CDR3 protein: CASSSRAGGLLSNQPQHF; J gene: TRBJ1-5; CDR3 length: 18; D gene: TRBD1; V gene: TRBV28; clone size: -
CDR3 DNA: TGTGCCAGCAGCTTAGGGGATGGAGCTGGAAACACCATATATTTT; CDR3 protein: CASSLGDGAGNTIYF; J gene: TRBJ1-3; CDR3 length: 15; D gene: -; V gene: TRBV7-7; clone size: -
CDR3 DNA: TGTGCCAGCAGCGTAGAATTGTCAGGGACTAGCGGGAGGGCAACCAACAATGAGCAGTTCTTC; CDR3 protein: CASSVELSGTSGRATNNEQFF; J gene: TRBJ2-1; CDR3 length: 21; D gene: TRBD2; V gene: TRBV9; clone size: -
CDR3 DNA: TGCGCCAGCAGCCCGGGACAGTCCTACGAGCAGTACTTC; CDR3 protein: CASSPGQSYEQYF; J gene: TRBJ2-7; CDR3 length: 13; D gene: TRBD1; V gene: TRBV4-1; clone size: -
CDR3 DNA: TGTGCCAGCAGCCAAGAAATGCCCGCAGGTGGACTAATAAATTCTGGAAACACCATATATTTT; CDR3 protein: CASSQEMPAGGLINSGNTIYF; J gene: TRBJ1-3; CDR3 length: 21; D gene: -; V gene: TRBV4-2; clone size: many
CDR3 DNA: TGTGCCAGCAGTTTTAATGACAGGGCGAATGAAAAACTGTTTTTT; CDR3 protein: CASSFNDRANEKLFF; J gene: TRBJ1-4; CDR3 length: 15; D gene: TRBD1; V gene: TRBV27; clone size: -
CDR3 DNA: TGTGCCAGTAGTGAAACAGGGAAGGTTAAGTACGAGCAGTACTTC; CDR3 protein: CASSETGKVKYEQYF; J gene: TRBJ2-7; CDR3 length: 15; D gene: -; V gene: TRBV19; clone size: -
CDR3 DNA: TGTGCCAGCAGCTTAGTTCAACCAGATACGCAGTATTTT; CDR3 protein: CASSLVQPDTQYF; J gene: TRBJ2-3; CDR3 length: 13; D gene: -; V gene: TRBV11-2; clone size: -
CDR3 DNA: TGTGCCAGCAGTGAGAGGGAGGGAAACACCATATATTTT; CDR3 protein: CASSEREGNTIYF; J gene: TRBJ1-3; CDR3 length: 13; D gene: -; V gene: TRBV2; clone size: few
CDR3 DNA: TGTGCCAGCAGTGTCGATGGAAACACCATATATTTT; CDR3 protein: CASSVDGNTIYF; J gene: TRBJ1-3; CDR3 length: 12; D gene: -; V gene: TRBV5-4; clone size: -
CDR3 DNA: TGTGCCAGCAGCCCGACGAGGGATAGGAATGAGCAGTTCTTC; CDR3 protein: CASSPTRDRNEQFF; J gene: TRBJ2-1; CDR3 length: 14; D gene: -; V gene: TRBV11-2; clone size: -
CDR3 DNA: TGTGCCAGCAGTTTTAGAACCGGGACATTCTATGGCTACACCTTC; CDR3 protein: CASSFRTGTFYGYTF; J gene: TRBJ1-2; CDR3 length: 15; D gene: -; V gene: TRBV27; clone size: -
CDR3 DNA: TGTGCCAGCAGGGGGAACTGGAACACTGAAGCTTTCTTT; CDR3 protein: CASRGNWNTEAFF; J gene: TRBJ1-1; CDR3 length: 13; D gene: -; V gene: TRBV2; clone size: -
CDR3 DNA: TGTGCCAGCAGCTTGAGGGCTAAGGCTGAGCAGTTCTTC; CDR3 protein: CASSLRAKAEQFF; J gene: TRBJ2-1; CDR3 length: 13; D gene: -; V gene: TRBV5-4; clone size: few
CDR3 DNA: TGTGCCAGCAGCTTATTGGGGAGAGATACGCAGTATTTT; CDR3 protein: CASSLLGRDTQYF; J gene: TRBJ2-3; CDR3 length: 13; D gene: -; V gene: TRBV7-9; clone size: -
CDR3 DNA: TGTGCCAGCAGTCCCACATGGGGACTCCAAGAGACCCAGTACTTC; CDR3 protein: CASSPTWGLQETQYF; J gene: TRBJ2-5; CDR3 length: 15; D gene: -; V gene: TRBV27; clone size: -
CDR3 DNA: TGCGCCAGCAGCCAATGGTCGGATGAAAAACTGTTTTTT; CDR3 protein: CASSQWSDEKLFF; J gene: TRBJ1-4; CDR3 length: 13; D gene: -; V gene: TRBV4-3; clone size: -
CDR3 DNA: TGTGCCAGCAGCCCAGGGCTGGTGCACCAGCCCCAGCATTTT; CDR3 protein: CASSPGLVHQPQHF; J gene: TRBJ1-5; CDR3 length: 14; D gene: -; V gene: TRBV28; clone size: -
CDR3 DNA: TGTGCCAGTACAAGACTAGCGGGAGAATCGGGCGAGCAGTACTTC; CDR3 protein: CASTRLAGESGEQYF; J gene: TRBJ2-7; CDR3 length: 15; D gene: TRBD2; V gene: TRBV19; clone size: -
CDR3 DNA: TGTGCCAGCTCACCCCGAGGGAGGGGAGAAGAGCAGTTCTTC; CDR3 protein: CASSPRGRGEEQFF; J gene: TRBJ2-1; CDR3 length: 14; D gene: TRBD2; V gene: TRBV18; clone size: -
CDR3 DNA: TGTGCCAGCAGCTTACCCCCAAACACTGAAGCTTTCTTT; CDR3 protein: CASSLPPNTEAFF; J gene: TRBJ1-1; CDR3 length: 13; D gene: -; V gene: TRBV11-2; clone size: -
CDR3 DNA: TGCGCCAGCAGCCAAGTCTCTAGGGACAGGGTTTATGGCTACACCTTC; CDR3 protein: CASSQVSRDRVYGYTF; J gene: TRBJ1-2; CDR3 length: 16; D gene: TRBD1; V gene: TRBV4-1; clone size: -
CDR3 DNA: TGTGCCACCTCACCGGGACAGAGAAATTCACCCCTCCACTTT; CDR3 protein: CATSPGQRNSPLHF; J gene: TRBJ1-6; CDR3 length: 14; D gene: TRBD1; V gene: TRBV19; clone size: few
CDR3 DNA: TGTGCCTGGAGTGGGGGTTCCAGGTACAACATTCAGTACTTC; CDR3 protein: CAWSGGSRYNIQYF; J gene: TRBJ2-4; CDR3 length: 14; D gene: -; V gene: TRBV30; clone size: -
CDR3 DNA: TGTGCCAGCAGACCAGACAGGGGGCATTACGAGCAGTACTTC; CDR3 protein: CASRPDRGHYEQYF; J gene: TRBJ2-7; CDR3 length: 14; D gene: TRBD1; V gene: TRBV6-5; clone size: -
CDR3 DNA: TGTGCCAGCAGACTAGCGGGGACTACAGATACGCAGTATTTT; CDR3 protein: CASRLAGTTDTQYF; J gene: TRBJ2-3; CDR3 length: 14; D gene: TRBD2; V gene: TRBV2; clone size: -
CDR3 DNA: TGTGCCAGCAGTCCAAGTTACTACGAGCAGTACTTC; CDR3 protein: CASSPSYYEQYF; J gene: TRBJ2-7; CDR3 length: 12; D gene: -; V gene: TRBV11-2; clone size: -
CDR3 DNA: TGTGCCAGCAGTGAAGCGGAACTAGCGGGGGTAGATACGCAGTATTTT; CDR3 protein: CASSEAELAGVDTQYF; J gene: TRBJ2-3; CDR3 length: 16; D gene: TRBD2; V gene: TRBV2; clone size: -
CDR3 DNA: TGCGCCAGCAGAACTCAAGAGACCCAGTACTTC; CDR3 protein: CASRTQETQYF; J gene: TRBJ2-5; CDR3 length: 11; D gene: -; V gene: TRBV5-1; clone size: -
CDR3 DNA: TGTGCCAGCAGCGCCGGGCCGGGACAGAAGAACACCGGGGAGCTGTTTTTT; CDR3 protein: CASSAGPGQKNTGELFF; J gene: TRBJ2-2; CDR3 length: 17; D gene: TRBD1; V gene: TRBV7-6; clone size: once
CDR3 DNA: TGTGCCTGGCTAGCGGAACCCTACAATGAGCAGTTCTTC; CDR3 protein: CAWLAEPYNEQFF; J gene: TRBJ2-1; CDR3 length: 13; D gene: TRBD2; V gene: TRBV30; clone size: -
CDR3 DNA: TGTGCCAGCAGTGACGGGCACGAAAGCACAGATACGCAGTATTTT; CDR3 protein: CASSDGHESTDTQYF; J gene: TRBJ2-3; CDR3 length: 15; D gene: -; V gene: TRBV6-4; clone size: -
CDR3 DNA: TGTGCCAGCAGTGAGTTCGGGACAGTCTATAATTCACCCCTCCACTTT; CDR3 protein: CASSEFGTVYNSPLHF; J gene: TRBJ1-6; CDR3 length: 16; D gene: TRBD1; V gene: TRBV25-1; clone size: -
CDR3 DNA: TGCGCCAGCAGCCAAGATTGGCTAGCGGGGGCACAGGGGACCCAGTACTTC; CDR3 protein: CASSQDWLAGAQGTQYF; J gene: TRBJ2-5; CDR3 length: 17; D gene: TRBD2; V gene: TRBV4-1; clone size: once
CDR3 DNA: TGTGCCACCAGCAGAGTAGGGTCAGAGATCTCCTACGAGCAGTACTTC; CDR3 protein: CATSRVGSEISYEQYF; J gene: TRBJ2-7; CDR3 length: 16; D gene: -; V gene: TRBV15; clone size: -
CDR3 DNA: TGTGCCAGCAACGGACAGTCCTACGAGCAGTACTTC; CDR3 protein: CASNGQSYEQYF; J gene: TRBJ2-7; CDR3 length: 12; D gene: -; V gene: TRBV5-6; clone size: -
CDR3 DNA: TGTGCCAGCAGCGCCAACAGGGGAGCTCTGTTTTTT; CDR3 protein: CASSANRGALFF; J gene: TRBJ1-4; CDR3 length: 12; D gene: TRBD1; V gene: TRBV9; clone size: -
CDR3 DNA: TGCGCCAGCAGCTTGAAAATCGGGACAGGGGACTACAATGAGCAGTTCTTC; CDR3 protein: CASSLKIGTGDYNEQFF; J gene: TRBJ2-1; CDR3 length: 17; D gene: TRBD1; V gene: TRBV5-1; clone size: -
CDR3 DNA: TGTGCCAGCACCCCCGACAGGAACACTGAAGCTTTCTTT; CDR3 protein: CASTPDRNTEAFF; J gene: TRBJ1-1; CDR3 length: 13; D gene: -; V gene: TRBV6-5; clone size: -
CDR3 DNA: TGCAGCGTTGAAGGGTTAGCGGGGTTCCAGAGCTCCTACAATGAGCAGTTCTTC; CDR3 protein: CSVEGLAGFQSSYNEQFF; J gene: TRBJ2-1; CDR3 length: 18; D gene: TRBD2; V gene: TRBV29-1; clone size: -
CDR3 DNA: TGTGCCAGCAGCTTAGTTCGGGGTCGGGAGACCCAGTACTTC; CDR3 protein: CASSLVRGRETQYF; J gene: TRBJ2-5; CDR3 length: 14; D gene: -; V gene: TRBV7-9; clone size: few